Described below is a single T cell receptor beta chain sequence and its context. The data originate from a study of PD-1 blockade in mismatch repair-deficient tumors. Deletions cut 1 base from V and 1 base from J, with 10 bases between. Germline V lookup: CDR1 MGHRA, CDR2 YSYEKL. This CDR3 comprises 16 residues. Measured with immunoSEQ multiplex PCR; TCRdb has only the in-frame clones, and not every one. The data hold 15,000 to 20,000 clones, with about 87% observed a single time. Sequencing was performed on PBMCs, taken approximately 22 weeks after starting pembrolizumab. This chain uses TRBV4-1 with TRBJ2-2; D call uncertain. This sequence originates from an adult with mismatch repair-deficient cancer. DNA of the CDR3: TGCGCCAGCAGCCAAGTTGGCCGCGGGAACACCGGGGAGCTGTTTTTT. It codes for CASSQVGRGNTGELFF.